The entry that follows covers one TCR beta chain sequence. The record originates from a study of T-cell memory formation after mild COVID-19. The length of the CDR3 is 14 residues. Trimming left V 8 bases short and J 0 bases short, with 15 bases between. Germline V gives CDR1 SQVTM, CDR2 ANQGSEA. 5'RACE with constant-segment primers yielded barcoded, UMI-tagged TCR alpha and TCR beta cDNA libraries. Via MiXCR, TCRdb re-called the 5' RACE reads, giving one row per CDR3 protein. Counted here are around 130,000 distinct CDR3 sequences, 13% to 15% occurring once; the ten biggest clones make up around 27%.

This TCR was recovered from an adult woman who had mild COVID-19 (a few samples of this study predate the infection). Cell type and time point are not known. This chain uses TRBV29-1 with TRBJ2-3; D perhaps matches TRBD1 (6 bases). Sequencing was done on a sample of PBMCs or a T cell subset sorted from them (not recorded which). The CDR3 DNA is TGCAGCCTCTACAGGGCCTCTAGCACAGATACGCAGTATTTT. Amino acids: CSLYRASSTDTQYF.